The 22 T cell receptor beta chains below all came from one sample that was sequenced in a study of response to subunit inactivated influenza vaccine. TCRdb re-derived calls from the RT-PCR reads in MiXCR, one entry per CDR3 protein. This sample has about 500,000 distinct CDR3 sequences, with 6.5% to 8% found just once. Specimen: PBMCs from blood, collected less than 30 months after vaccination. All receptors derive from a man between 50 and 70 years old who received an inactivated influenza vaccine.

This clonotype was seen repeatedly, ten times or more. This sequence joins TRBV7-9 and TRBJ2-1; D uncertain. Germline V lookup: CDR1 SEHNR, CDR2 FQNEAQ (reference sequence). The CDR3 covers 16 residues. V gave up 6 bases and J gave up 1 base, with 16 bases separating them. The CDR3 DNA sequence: TGTGCCAGCAGGTCAAGTTTAGACCCTTCCTACAATGAGCAGTTCTTC. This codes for CASRSSLDPSYNEQFF.

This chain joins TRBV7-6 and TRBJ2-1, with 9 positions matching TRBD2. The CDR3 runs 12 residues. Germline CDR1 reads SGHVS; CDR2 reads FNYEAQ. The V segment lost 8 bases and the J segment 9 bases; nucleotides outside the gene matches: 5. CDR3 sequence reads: CASSGREGEQFF. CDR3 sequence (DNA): TGTGCCAGCTCCGGGCGGGAGGGTGAGCAGTTCTTC.

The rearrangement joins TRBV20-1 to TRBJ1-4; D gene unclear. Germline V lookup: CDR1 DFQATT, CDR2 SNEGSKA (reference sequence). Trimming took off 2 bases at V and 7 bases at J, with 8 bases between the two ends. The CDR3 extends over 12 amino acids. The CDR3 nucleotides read TGCAGTGCTAGAACTGGGGTTGAAAAACTGTTTTTT. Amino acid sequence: CSARTGVEKLFF.

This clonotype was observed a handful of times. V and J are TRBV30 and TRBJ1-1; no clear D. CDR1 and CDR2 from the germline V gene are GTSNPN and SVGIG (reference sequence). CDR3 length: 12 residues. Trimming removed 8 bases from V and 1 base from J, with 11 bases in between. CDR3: CAKSKGNTEAFF. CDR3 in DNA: TGTGCCAAGTCAAAGGGGAACACTGAAGCTTTCTTT.

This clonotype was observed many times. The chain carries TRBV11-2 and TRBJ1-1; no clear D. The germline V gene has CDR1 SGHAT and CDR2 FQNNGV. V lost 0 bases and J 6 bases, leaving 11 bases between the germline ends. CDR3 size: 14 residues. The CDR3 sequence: CASSLEPARAEAFF. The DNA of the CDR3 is TGTGCCAGCAGCTTAGAACCGGCCCGGGCTGAAGCTTTCTTT.

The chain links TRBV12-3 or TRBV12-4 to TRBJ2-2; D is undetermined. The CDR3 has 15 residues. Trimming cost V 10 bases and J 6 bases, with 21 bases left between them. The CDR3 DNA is TGTGCCACCTTTGACCCGAGCAACCGGCCCGGGGAGCTGTTTTTT. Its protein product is CATFDPSNRPGELFF.

DNA for the CDR3: TGTGCCACCAGCAGGACCCTCTGGGGACCGTTTTTTGAGCAGTACTTC. Protein product: CATSRTLWGPFFEQYF. The chain links TRBV15 to TRBJ2-7; D is perhaps TRBD1 or TRBD2 (5 bases each). Deletions cut 3 bases from V and 7 bases from J, with 22 bases between. The germline gives CDR1 LNHNV, CDR2 YYDKDF (reference sequence). The CDR3 extends over 16 amino acids.

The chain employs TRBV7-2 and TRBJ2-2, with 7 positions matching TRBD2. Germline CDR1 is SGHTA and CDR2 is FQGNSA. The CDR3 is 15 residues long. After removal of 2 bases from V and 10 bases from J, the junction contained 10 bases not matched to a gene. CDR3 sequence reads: CASSLSYTSVSELFF. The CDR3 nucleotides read TGTGCCAGCAGCTTAAGTTATACTAGCGTCTCGGAGCTGTTTTTT.

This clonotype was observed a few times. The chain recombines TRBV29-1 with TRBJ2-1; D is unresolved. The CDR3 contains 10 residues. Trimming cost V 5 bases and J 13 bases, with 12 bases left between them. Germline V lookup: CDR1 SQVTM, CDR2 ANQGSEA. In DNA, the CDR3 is TGCAGCGTTCTTCAGGATTACCAGTTCTTC. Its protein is CSVLQDYQFF.

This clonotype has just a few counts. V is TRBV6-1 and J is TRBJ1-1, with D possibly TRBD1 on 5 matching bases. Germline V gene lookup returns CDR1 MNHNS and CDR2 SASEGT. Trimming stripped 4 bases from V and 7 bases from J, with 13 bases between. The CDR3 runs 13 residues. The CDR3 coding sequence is TGTGCCAGCAGTGCCCGGACACTCGATGAAGCTTTCTTT. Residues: CASSARTLDEAFF.

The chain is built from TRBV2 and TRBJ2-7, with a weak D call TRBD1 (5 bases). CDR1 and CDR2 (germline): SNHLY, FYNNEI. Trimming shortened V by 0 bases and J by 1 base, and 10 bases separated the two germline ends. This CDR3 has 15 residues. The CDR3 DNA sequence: TGTGCCAGCAGTGAAGCCGGCGCAGGGTCCTACGAGCAGTACTTC. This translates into CASSEAGAGSYEQYF.

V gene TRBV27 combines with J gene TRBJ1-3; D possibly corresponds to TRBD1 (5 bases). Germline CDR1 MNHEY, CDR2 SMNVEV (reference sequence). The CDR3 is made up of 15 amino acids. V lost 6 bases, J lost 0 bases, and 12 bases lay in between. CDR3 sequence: CASRGGRNSGNTIYF. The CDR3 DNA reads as TGTGCCAGCAGGGGGGGGAGAAACTCTGGAAACACCATATATTTT.

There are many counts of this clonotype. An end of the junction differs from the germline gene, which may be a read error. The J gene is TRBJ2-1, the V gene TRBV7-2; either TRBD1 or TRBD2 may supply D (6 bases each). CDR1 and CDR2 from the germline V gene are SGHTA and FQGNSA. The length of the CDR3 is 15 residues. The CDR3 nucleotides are TGTGCCAGCAGCGTAGCGGAGGGGGCCTACAATGAGCAGTTCTTC. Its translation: CASSVAEGAYNEQFF.

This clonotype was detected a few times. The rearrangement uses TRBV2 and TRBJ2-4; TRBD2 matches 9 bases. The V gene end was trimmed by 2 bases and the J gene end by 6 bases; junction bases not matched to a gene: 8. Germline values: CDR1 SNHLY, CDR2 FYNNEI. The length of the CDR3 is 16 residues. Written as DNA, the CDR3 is TGTGCCAGCAGTGAATTTTCAGGAGCGGGGGGAAACATTCAGTACTTC. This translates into CASSEFSGAGGNIQYF.

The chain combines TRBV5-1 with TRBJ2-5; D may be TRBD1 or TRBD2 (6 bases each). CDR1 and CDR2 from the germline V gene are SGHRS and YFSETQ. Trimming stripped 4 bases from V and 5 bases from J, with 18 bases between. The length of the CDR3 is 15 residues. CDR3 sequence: CASSLGSGQGETQYF. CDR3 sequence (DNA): TGCGCCAGCAGCCTCGGTAGCGGCCAGGGGGAGACCCAGTACTTC.

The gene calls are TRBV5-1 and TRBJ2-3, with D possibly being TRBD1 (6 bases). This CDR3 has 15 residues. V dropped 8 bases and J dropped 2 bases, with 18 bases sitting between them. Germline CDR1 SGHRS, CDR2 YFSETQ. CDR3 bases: TGCGCCAGTAAACCCTCGGGACAAACCACAGATACGCAGTATTTT. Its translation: CASKPSGQTTDTQYF.

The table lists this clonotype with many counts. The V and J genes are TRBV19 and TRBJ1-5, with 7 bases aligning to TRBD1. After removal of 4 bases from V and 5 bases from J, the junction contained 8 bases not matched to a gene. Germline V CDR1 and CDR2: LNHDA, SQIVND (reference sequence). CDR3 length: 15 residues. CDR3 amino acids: CASSSSGTVDQPQHF. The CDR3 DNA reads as TGTGCCAGTAGTAGCTCCGGGACAGTTGATCAGCCCCAGCATTTT. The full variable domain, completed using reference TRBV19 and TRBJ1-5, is DGGITQSPKYLFRKEGQNVTLSCEQNLNHDAMYWYRQDPGQGLRLIYYSQIVNDFQKGDIAEGYSVSREKKESFPLTVTSAQKNPTAFYLCASSSSGTVDQPQHFGDGTRLSIL.

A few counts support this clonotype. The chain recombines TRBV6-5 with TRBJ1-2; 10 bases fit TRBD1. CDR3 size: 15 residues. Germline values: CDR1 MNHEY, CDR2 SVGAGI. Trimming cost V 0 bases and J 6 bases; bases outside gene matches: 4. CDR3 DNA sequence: TGTGCCAGCAGTTACTCACGGACAGGGGGAAATGGCTACACCTTC. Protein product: CASSYSRTGGNGYTF.

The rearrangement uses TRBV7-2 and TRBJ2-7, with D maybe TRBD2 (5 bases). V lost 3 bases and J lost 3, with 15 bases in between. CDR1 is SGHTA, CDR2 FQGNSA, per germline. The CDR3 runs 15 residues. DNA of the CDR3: TGTGCCAGCAGCTTCGGGTCGGGGAGAATCTACGAGCAGTACTTC. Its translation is CASSFGSGRIYEQYF.

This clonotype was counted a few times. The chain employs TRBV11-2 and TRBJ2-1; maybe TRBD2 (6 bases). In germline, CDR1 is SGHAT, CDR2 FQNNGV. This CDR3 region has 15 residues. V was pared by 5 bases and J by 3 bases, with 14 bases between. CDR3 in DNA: TGTGCCAGCAGCCGAATCGGGGGTAGCTACAATGAGCAGTTCTTC. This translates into CASSRIGGSYNEQFF.

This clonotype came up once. In nucleotides, the CDR3 is TGCAGTGCTAGTAAGATGGGACAGGGGAACGATGGCTACACCTTC. It yields the protein CSASKMGQGNDGYTF. The chain combines TRBV20-1 with TRBJ1-2; TRBD1 aligns across 10 bases. With 3 bases clipped from V and 6 bases from J, the junction kept 10 bases outside the gene matches. In germline, CDR1 is DFQATT, CDR2 SNEGSKA (reference sequence). The CDR3 is made up of 15 amino acids.

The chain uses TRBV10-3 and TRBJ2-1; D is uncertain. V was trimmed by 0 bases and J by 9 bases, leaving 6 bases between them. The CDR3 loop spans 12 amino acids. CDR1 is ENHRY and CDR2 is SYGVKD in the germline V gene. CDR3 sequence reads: CAISESWSEQFF. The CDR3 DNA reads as TGTGCCATCAGTGAGTCCTGGAGTGAGCAGTTCTTC.